A selection of T cell receptor beta chains follows, all from one sample in a study of T-cell reconstitution after alpha-beta-depleted transplantation in children. From the PCR reads, TCRdb called clonotypes with MiXCR, one entry per CDR3 protein. The table includes 600,000 to 700,000 distinct CDR3 sequences, 13% detected once. Sequenced material: PBMCs, taken before TCRalphabeta/CD19-depleted stem cell transplant. These TCRs come from a girl aged 2 to 9 with congenital amegakaryocytic thrombocytopenia, due to receive a stem cell transplant. CDR3s include the opening cysteine and the closing phenylalanine or tryptophan. Fields, in order: CDR3 DNA, CDR3 protein, V gene, J gene, clone size, D gene. The D gene is left open where the match is weak. Clone size appears in some rows only: once, few, many, or a class for an expanded clone.

DNA: TGTGCCACCACCAATAACAGGGACCAGCCCCAGCATTTT
CDR3: CATTNNRDQPQHF
V: TRBV15
J: TRBJ1-5
size: .
D: .

DNA: TGTGCCAGCAGTTTAGCGATGGGCACAGATACGCAGTATTTT
CDR3: CASSLAMGTDTQYF
V: TRBV12-3/TRBV12-4
J: TRBJ2-3
size: many
D: .

DNA: TGTGCCAGCAGCCCAGACCCGGGTAGGAGTGAAAAACTGTTTTTT
CDR3: CASSPDPGRSEKLFF
V: TRBV27
J: TRBJ1-4
size: many
D: .

DNA: TGTGCCAGCAGCTTGAGGACAGGGAGTGAAAAACTGTTTTTT
CDR3: CASSLRTGSEKLFF
V: TRBV5-6
J: TRBJ1-4
size: many
D: TRBD1

DNA: TGTGCCAGCAGACAAAGGACAGGTTACCCCTTGACTGAAGCTTTCTTT
CDR3: CASRQRTGYPLTEAFF
V: TRBV7-7
J: TRBJ1-1
size: few
D: TRBD1

DNA: TGCGCCAGCATGCACACCCTTTTAAACAGGGCCCCGAACACCGGGGAGCTGTTTTTT
CDR3: CASMHTLLNRAPNTGELFF
V: TRBV5-1
J: TRBJ2-2
size: few
D: .

DNA: TGCGCCAGCGGTAGCGGAACCTACAATGAGCAGTTCTTC
CDR3: CASGSGTYNEQFF
V: TRBV5-1
J: TRBJ2-1
size: many
D: .

DNA: TGTGCCAGCAGTTGGGGACATGAGCAGTTCTTC
CDR3: CASSWGHEQFF
V: TRBV6-5
J: TRBJ2-1
size: many
D: .

DNA: TGTGCCAGCAGTGTGGGCGGACGGTCCGAGACCCAGTACTTC
CDR3: CASSVGGRSETQYF
V: TRBV12-3/TRBV12-4
J: TRBJ2-5
size: few
D: .

DNA: TGTGCCAGCAGCGAAGGACTGAGAGCCTCTGGAAACACCATATATTTT
CDR3: CASSEGLRASGNTIYF
V: TRBV5-6
J: TRBJ1-3
size: many
D: .

DNA: TGTGCCAGCAGCCGGGGGGTACGCAATGAGCAGTTCTTC
CDR3: CASSRGVRNEQFF
V: TRBV7-3
J: TRBJ2-1
size: few
D: TRBD2

DNA: TGTGCCAGCAGCGTCGGGAGCGTCCAAGAGACCCAGTACTTC
CDR3: CASSVGSVQETQYF
V: TRBV7-9
J: TRBJ2-5
size: .
D: .

DNA: TGTGCCTGGAGTCAGGGCTGGAGCTACGAGCAGTACTTC
CDR3: CAWSQGWSYEQYF
V: TRBV30
J: TRBJ2-7
size: many
D: .

DNA: TGCGCCAGCAGCTTGGTGAGGGGACCCAACACCGGGGAGCTGTTTTTT
CDR3: CASSLVRGPNTGELFF
V: TRBV5-1
J: TRBJ2-2
size: many
D: .

DNA: TGTGCCACCAGCAGATCCGGTTACGGCAATGAGCAGTTCTTC
CDR3: CATSRSGYGNEQFF
V: TRBV15
J: TRBJ2-1
size: many
D: .

DNA: TGCGCCAGCAGCGCCACTTCAGGTGGTGGTGAAAAACTGTTTTTT
CDR3: CASSATSGGGEKLFF
V: TRBV5-1
J: TRBJ1-4
size: many
D: .

DNA: TGCGCCAGCAGCTTGCTACAGGGGGCGAACACCGGGGAGCTGTTTTTT
CDR3: CASSLLQGANTGELFF
V: TRBV5-1
J: TRBJ2-2
size: few
D: TRBD1

DNA: TGCGCCAGCAGCTTGGTCTTAGCGGGAGGGCCCTATGAGCAGTTCTTC
CDR3: CASSLVLAGGPYEQFF
V: TRBV5-1
J: TRBJ2-1
size: many
D: TRBD2

DNA: TGCGCCAGCAGAGTTCCGTCGGGAGACCGTGAAGCTTTCTTT
CDR3: CASRVPSGDREAFF
V: TRBV5-1
J: TRBJ1-1
size: many
D: .

DNA: TGTGCCAGCAACGGGGTTACCAATGAGCAGTTCTTC
CDR3: CASNGVTNEQFF
V: TRBV7-9
J: TRBJ2-1
size: few
D: .

DNA: TGTGCCAGCAGCTGGACGACTAGCGGAGAGACCCAGTACTTC
CDR3: CASSWTTSGETQYF
V: TRBV5-5
J: TRBJ2-5
size: few
D: TRBD2

DNA: TGCAGTGGTGGGACGGGGAATAGCAATCAGCCCCAGCATTTT
CDR3: CSGGTGNSNQPQHF
V: TRBV20-1
J: TRBJ1-5
size: many
D: .

DNA: TGTGCCAGCAGCTCGCCGGGACAGGGGCCACATGGCTACACCTTC
CDR3: CASSSPGQGPHGYTF
V: TRBV7-9
J: TRBJ1-2
size: .
D: TRBD1

DNA: TGCAGTGCTAGCACTTCGGAACCCCCCGGCTACGAGCAGTACTTC
CDR3: CSASTSEPPGYEQYF
V: TRBV20-1
J: TRBJ2-7
size: .
D: .

DNA: TGTGCCAGCAGTTTCTCGGCGGGGCCCTTCTACGAGCAGTACTTC
CDR3: CASSFSAGPFYEQYF
V: TRBV28
J: TRBJ2-7
size: few
D: .

DNA: TGTGCCAGCAGGGCCACAGTGACAGATGGCGTTATGAATCAGCCCCAGCATTTT
CDR3: CASRATVTDGVMNQPQHF
V: TRBV28
J: TRBJ1-5
size: .
D: .

DNA: TGCGCCAGCAGCCTCGGCTCTTACAATGGGGTCCAAGAGACCCAGTACTTC
CDR3: CASSLGSYNGVQETQYF
V: TRBV5-1
J: TRBJ2-5
size: .
D: .

DNA: TGCAGTGCTTGGGGGACTAGCGTCGGCGAAGAGCAGTACTTC
CDR3: CSAWGTSVGEEQYF
V: TRBV20-1
J: TRBJ2-7
size: .
D: TRBD2

DNA: TGCGCCAGCAGAGATCTGCCGGGAGGGACAGATCGGGAGACCCAGTACTTC
CDR3: CASRDLPGGTDRETQYF
V: TRBV5-1
J: TRBJ2-5
size: many
D: .

DNA: TGCAGCAGGGGACAAAACTATGGCTACACCTTC
CDR3: CSRGQNYGYTF
V: TRBV29-1
J: TRBJ1-2
size: many
D: .

DNA: TGCGCCAGCAGCTACTCTCAGGGTGGCGACACTGAAGCTTTCTTT
CDR3: CASSYSQGGDTEAFF
V: TRBV5-1
J: TRBJ1-1
size: .
D: .

DNA: TGTGCCAGTACCCCCTGGGACTCTGGGGCCAACGTCCTGACTTTC
CDR3: CASTPWDSGANVLTF
V: TRBV19
J: TRBJ2-6
size: few
D: .

DNA: TGCAGTGCCCCCCCAGCGGGGGGTTACGAGCAGTACTTC
CDR3: CSAPPAGGYEQYF
V: TRBV20-1
J: TRBJ2-7
size: many
D: TRBD2

DNA: TGTGCCTGGAGTGTACGGCGGGGGACGGATGAAAAACTGTTTTTT
CDR3: CAWSVRRGTDEKLFF
V: TRBV30
J: TRBJ1-4
size: few
D: .

DNA: TGTGCCAGCTCCGCGACAGGGGGCACTGAAGCTTTCTTT
CDR3: CASSATGGTEAFF
V: TRBV14
J: TRBJ1-1
size: .
D: TRBD1